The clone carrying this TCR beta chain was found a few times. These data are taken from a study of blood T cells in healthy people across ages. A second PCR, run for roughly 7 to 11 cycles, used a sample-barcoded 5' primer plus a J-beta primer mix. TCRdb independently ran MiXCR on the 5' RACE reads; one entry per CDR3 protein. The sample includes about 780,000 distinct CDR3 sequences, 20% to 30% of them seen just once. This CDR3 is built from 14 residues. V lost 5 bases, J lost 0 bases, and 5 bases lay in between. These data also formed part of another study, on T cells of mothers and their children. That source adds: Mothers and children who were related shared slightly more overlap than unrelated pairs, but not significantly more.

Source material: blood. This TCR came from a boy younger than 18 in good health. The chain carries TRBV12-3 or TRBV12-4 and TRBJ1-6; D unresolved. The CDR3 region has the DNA TGTGCCAGCAGTCGGGTCTCCTATAATTCACCCCTCCACTTT. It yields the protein CASSRVSYNSPLHF.